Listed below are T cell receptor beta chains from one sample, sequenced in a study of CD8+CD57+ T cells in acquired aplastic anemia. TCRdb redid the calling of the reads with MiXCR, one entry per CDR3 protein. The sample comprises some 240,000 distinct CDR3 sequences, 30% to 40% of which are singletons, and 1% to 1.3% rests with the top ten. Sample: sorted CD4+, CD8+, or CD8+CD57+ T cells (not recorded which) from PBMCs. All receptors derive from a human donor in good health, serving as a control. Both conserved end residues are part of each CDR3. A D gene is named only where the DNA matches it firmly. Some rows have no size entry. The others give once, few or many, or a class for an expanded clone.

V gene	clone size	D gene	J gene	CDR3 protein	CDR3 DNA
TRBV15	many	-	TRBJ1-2	CATSRGGGGLGYGYTF	TGTGCCACCAGCAGGGGTGGGGGAGGCCTAGGGTATGGCTACACCTTC
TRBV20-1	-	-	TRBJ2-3	CSARDPVAEGTGTQYF	TGCAGTGCTAGAGATCCGGTAGCGGAGGGCACAGGTACGCAGTATTTT
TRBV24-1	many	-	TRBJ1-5	CATSGSASNQPQHF	TGTGCCACCAGTGGGTCCGCTAGCAATCAGCCCCAGCATTTT
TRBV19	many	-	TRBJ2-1	CASSDGTSHNEQFF	TGTGCCAGTAGTGACGGGACATCGCACAATGAGCAGTTCTTC
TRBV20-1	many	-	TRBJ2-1	CSARDTGLIYDEQFF	TGCAGTGCTAGAGATACAGGGTTGATCTACGATGAGCAGTTCTTC
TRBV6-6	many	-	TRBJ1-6	CASSYSRTAVSPLHF	TGTGCCAGCAGTTACTCGCGGACAGCCGTTTCACCCCTCCACTTT
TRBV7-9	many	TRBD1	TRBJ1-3	CASSLGTGSGNTIYF	TGTGCCAGCAGCTTAGGGACAGGGTCTGGAAACACCATATATTTT
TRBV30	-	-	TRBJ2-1	CAWSVSGRKQFF	TGTGCCTGGAGTGTAAGCGGCAGAAAGCAGTTCTTC
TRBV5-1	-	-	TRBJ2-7	CASSPEGCRRFYEQYF	TGCGCCAGCAGCCCAGAGGGGTGTCGCCGATTCTACGAGCAGTACTTC
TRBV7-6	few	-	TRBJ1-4	CASSSRVATNEKLFF	TGTGCCAGCAGCTCCCGAGTTGCAACTAATGAAAAACTGTTTTTT
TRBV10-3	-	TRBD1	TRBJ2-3	CATSGTGTQYF	TGTGCCACCTCCGGGACAGGTACGCAGTATTTT
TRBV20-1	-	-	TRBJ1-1	CSARDSGGSTEAFF	TGCAGTGCTAGAGATTCGGGAGGGAGCACTGAAGCTTTCTTT
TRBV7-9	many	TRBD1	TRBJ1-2	CASSRGDGTGGMGGYTF	TGTGCCAGCAGCCGAGGGGATGGAACAGGGGGCATGGGTGGCTACACCTTC
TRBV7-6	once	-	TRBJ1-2	CASSPLQDYGYTF	TGTGCCAGCAGCCCACTACAGGACTATGGCTACACCTTC
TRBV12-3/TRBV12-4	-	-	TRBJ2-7	CARIPSIREAEQYF	TGTGCCAGGATACCGAGTATCAGGGAGGCCGAGCAGTACTTC
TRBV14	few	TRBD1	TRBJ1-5	CASSQDLSGTGSGNQPQHF	TGTGCCAGCAGCCAAGATTTGTCCGGGACAGGGTCCGGCAATCAGCCCCAGCATTTT
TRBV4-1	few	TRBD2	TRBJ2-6	CASSQERLGGRASGANVLTF	TGCGCCAGCAGCCAAGAGAGGCTTGGCGGGAGAGCCTCTGGGGCCAACGTCCTGACTTTC
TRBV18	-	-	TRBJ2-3	CASSPLLANTDTQYF	TGTGCCAGCTCACCACTCCTAGCGAACACAGATACGCAGTATTTT
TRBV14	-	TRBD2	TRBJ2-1	CASSPSPGLVLEQFF	TGTGCCAGCAGCCCGAGTCCGGGACTAGTTCTTGAGCAGTTCTTC
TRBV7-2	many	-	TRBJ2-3	CASSLGGKETQYF	TGTGCCAGCAGCTTAGGGGGCAAGGAAACGCAGTATTTT
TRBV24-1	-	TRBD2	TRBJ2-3	CATSDPKYGLAGWFNTDTQYF	TGTGCCACCAGTGATCCAAAATACGGACTAGCGGGATGGTTCAACACAGATACGCAGTATTTT
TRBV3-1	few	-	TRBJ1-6	CASSHRHGIGDSPLHF	TGTGCCAGCAGCCATCGACACGGGATCGGGGATTCACCCCTCCACTTT
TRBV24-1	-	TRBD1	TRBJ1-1	CATSGIGTGVDTEAFF	TGTGCCACCAGTGGCATAGGGACAGGGGTTGACACTGAAGCTTTCTTT
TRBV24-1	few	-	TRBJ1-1	CATSLREEAFF	TGTGCCACCAGTTTAAGGGAAGAAGCTTTCTTT
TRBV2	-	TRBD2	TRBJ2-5	CASRNSGMGTQYF	TGTGCCAGCAGGAATAGCGGGATGGGGACCCAGTACTTC
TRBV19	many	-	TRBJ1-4	CASSGSANEKLFF	TGTGCCAGTAGTGGCTCAGCCAATGAAAAACTGTTTTTT
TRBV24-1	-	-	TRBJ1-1	CATSNIGQSNTEAFF	TGTGCCACCAGTAATATTGGACAGTCGAACACTGAAGCTTTCTTT
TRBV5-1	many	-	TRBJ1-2	CASSLTGGTADGYTF	TGCGCCAGCAGCTTAACCGGTGGGACGGCGGATGGCTACACCTTC
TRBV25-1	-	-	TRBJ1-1	CASSRGLWGNTEAFF	TGTGCCAGCAGTAGGGGCTTGTGGGGGAACACTGAAGCTTTCTTT
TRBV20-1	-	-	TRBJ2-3	CSASSDPTGTDTQYF	TGCAGTGCCAGCAGTGACCCGACAGGCACAGATACGCAGTATTTT
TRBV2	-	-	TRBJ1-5	CASNLQGMHQPQHF	TGTGCCAGCAATTTACAGGGTATGCATCAGCCCCAGCATTTT
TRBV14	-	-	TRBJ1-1	CASSSRSGNTEAFF	TGTGCCAGCAGCTCCCGGTCAGGGAACACTGAAGCTTTCTTT
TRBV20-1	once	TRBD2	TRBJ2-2	CGASISGGLNTGELFF	TGCGGTGCTAGTATTAGCGGGGGGCTCAACACCGGGGAGCTGTTTTTT
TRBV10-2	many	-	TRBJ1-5	CASSDQSSNQPQHF	TGCGCCAGCAGTGATCAGTCTAGCAATCAGCCCCAGCATTTT
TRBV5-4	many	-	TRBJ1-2	CASSNHMGGNYGYTF	TGTGCCAGCAGCAACCACATGGGGGGTAACTATGGCTACACCTTC
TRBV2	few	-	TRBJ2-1	CASRRTGTSSHEQFF	TGTGCCAGCAGACGTACCGGGACATCTTCTCATGAGCAGTTCTTC
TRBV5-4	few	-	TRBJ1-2	CASSLESGRLGYGYTF	TGTGCCAGCAGCTTGGAAAGTGGACGGCTTGGCTATGGCTACACCTTC
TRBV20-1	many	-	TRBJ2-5	CSAIRGQETQYF	TGCAGTGCTATCCGGGGCCAAGAGACCCAGTACTTC
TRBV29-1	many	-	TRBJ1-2	CSVERNYGYTF	TGCAGCGTTGAGCGGAACTATGGCTACACCTTC
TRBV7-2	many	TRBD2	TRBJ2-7	CASSYYTGTRVEQYF	TGTGCCAGCAGCTACTATACCGGGACTAGAGTCGAGCAGTACTTC
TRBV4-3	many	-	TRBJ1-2	CASSQTGVPRYGYTF	TGCGCCAGCAGCCAAACTGGAGTCCCCCGCTATGGCTACACCTTC
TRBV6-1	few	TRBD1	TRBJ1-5	CASRAGQGNQPQHF	TGTGCCAGCAGGGCGGGACAGGGGAATCAGCCCCAGCATTTT
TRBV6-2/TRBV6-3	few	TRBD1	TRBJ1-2	CASSTGGLAHGYTF	TGTGCCAGCAGTACAGGGGGTCTTGCTCATGGCTACACCTTC